In this sample, the clone carrying this TCR beta chain turned up many times. The sequenced template was RNA, covering the TCR beta CDR3 region. HTBI primers were used in a first-round RT-PCR, which preceded a second-round multiplex PCR. TCRdb re-called the multiplex PCR reads with MiXCR, one entry per CDR3 protein. This sample carries about 740,000 distinct CDR3 sequences, about 44% of them seen once, and the ten largest clones take 40% to 55%. The sample originates from a study of Graves' ophthalmopathy and Graves' hyperthyroidism. Trimming stripped 5 bases from V and 0 bases from J, with 16 bases between. Per germline, CDR1 SQVTM and CDR2 ANQGSEA. CDR3 size: 15 residues.

The clonotype comes from an adult man with Graves' ophthalmopathy. The chain recombines TRBV29-1 with TRBJ1-1; D is possibly TRBD1 (5 bases). The sequencing input was peripheral blood. CDR3: CSVLPGTPMNTEAFF. The CDR3 DNA reads as TGCAGCGTTTTGCCCGGGACTCCAATGAACACTGAAGCTTTCTTT.